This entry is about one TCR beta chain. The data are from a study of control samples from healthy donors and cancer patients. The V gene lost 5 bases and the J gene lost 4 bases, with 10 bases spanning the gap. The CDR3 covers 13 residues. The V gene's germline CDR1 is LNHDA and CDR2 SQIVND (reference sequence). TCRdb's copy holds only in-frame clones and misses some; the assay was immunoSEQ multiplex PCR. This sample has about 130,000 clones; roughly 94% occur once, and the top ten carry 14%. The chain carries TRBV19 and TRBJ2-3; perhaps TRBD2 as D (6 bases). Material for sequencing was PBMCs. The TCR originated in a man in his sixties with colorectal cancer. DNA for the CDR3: TGTGCCAGTAGTCCCCGACTAGCAGATACGCAGTATTTT. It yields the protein CASSPRLADTQYF.